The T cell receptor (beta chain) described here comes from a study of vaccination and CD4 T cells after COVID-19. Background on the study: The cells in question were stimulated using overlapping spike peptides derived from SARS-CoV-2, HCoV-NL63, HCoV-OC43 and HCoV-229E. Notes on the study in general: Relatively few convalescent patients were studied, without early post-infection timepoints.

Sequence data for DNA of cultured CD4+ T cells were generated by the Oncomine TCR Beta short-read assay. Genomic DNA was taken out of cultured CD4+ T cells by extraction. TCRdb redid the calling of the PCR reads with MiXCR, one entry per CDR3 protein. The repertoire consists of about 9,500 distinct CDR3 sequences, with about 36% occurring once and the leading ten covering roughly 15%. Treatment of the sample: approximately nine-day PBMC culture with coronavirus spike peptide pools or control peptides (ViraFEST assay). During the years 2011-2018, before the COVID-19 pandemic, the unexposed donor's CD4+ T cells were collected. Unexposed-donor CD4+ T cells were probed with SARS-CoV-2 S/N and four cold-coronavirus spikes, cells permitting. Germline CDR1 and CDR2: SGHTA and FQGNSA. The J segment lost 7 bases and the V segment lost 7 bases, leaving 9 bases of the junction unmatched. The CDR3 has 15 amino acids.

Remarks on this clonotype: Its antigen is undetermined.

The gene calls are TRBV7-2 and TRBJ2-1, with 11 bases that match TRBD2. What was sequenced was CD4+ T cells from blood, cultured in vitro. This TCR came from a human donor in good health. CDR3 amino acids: CASTLSGRAGNEQFF. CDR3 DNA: TGTGCCAGCACCCTTAGCGGGAGGGCCGGTAATGAGCAGTTCTTC.